This T cell receptor (beta chain) originates from a study of cytomegalovirus exposure and HLA in healthy donors. The CDR3 sequence is 14 residues long. V was cut by 3 bases and J by 0 bases, with 9 bases left in between. The germline CDR1 and CDR2 sequences are SGHVS and FQNEAQ. Some clones are missing from TCRdb's copy, which holds only in-frame ones; the method was immunoSEQ multiplex PCR. This sample has some 150,000 clones, with around 88% found just once. Separation from the roughly 700-subject first cohort characterized the roughly 120-subject validation cohort, to which the donors belonged. This rearrangement joins TRBV7-8 to TRBJ2-7; no clear D gene. The sample comprised PBMCs. The clonotype was recovered from a man in his late teens or twenties in good health and CMV-seropositive. CDR3: CASSFRRNSYEQYF. In DNA form, the CDR3 reads TGTGCCAGCAGCTTCCGGAGAAACTCCTACGAGCAGTACTTC.